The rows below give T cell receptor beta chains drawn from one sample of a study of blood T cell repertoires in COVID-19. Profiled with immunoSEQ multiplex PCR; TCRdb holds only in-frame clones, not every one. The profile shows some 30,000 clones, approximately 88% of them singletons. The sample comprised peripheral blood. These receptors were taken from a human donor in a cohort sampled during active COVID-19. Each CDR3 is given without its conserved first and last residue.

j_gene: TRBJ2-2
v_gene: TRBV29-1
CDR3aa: SVVTVPGGELF

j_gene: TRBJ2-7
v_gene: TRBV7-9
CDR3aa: ASSPRTASVSYEQY

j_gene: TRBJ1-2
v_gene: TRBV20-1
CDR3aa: SASRQGYGYT

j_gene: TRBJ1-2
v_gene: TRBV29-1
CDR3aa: SASDRGYGYT

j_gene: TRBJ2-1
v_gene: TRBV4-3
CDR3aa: ASSQLSDRVYNEQF

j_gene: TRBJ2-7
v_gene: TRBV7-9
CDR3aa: ASSSSGSSYEQY

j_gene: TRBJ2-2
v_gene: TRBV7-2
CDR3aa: ASSLVGGGQNTGELF

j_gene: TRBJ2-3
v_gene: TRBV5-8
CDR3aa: ASSLQGASTDTQY

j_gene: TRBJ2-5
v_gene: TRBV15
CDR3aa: ATSSEETQY

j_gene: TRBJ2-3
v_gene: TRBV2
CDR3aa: ASSVGGIKNTQY

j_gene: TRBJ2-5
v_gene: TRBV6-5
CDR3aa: ASTTGGGRQETQY

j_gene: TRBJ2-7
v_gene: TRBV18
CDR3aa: ASSGQNSEQY

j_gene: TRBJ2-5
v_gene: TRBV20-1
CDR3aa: SAGTGETQY

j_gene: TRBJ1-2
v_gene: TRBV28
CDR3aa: ASSLGDKGNYGYT

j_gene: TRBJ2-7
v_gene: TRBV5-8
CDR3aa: ASSFGTITSYEQY

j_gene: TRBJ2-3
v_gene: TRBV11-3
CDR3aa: ASSLGQGSTDTQY

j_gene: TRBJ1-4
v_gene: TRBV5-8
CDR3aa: ASSLFGTGGEKLF

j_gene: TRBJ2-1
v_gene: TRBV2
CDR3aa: ASSGQGNYNEQF

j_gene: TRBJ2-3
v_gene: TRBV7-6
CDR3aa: ASSLEGGVGPDTQY